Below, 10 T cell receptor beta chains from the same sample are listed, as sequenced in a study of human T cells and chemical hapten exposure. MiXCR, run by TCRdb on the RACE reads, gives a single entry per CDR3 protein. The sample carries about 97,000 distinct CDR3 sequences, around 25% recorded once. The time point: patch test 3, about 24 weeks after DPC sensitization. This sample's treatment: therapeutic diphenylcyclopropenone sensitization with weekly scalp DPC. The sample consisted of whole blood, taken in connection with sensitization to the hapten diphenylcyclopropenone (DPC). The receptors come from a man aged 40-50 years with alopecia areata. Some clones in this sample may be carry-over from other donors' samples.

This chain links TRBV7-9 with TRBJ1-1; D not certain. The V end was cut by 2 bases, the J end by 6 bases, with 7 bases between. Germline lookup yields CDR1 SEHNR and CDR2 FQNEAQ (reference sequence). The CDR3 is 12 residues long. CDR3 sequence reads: CASSLSQAEAFF. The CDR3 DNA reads TGTGCCAGCAGCTTAAGCCAGGCTGAAGCTTTCTTT.

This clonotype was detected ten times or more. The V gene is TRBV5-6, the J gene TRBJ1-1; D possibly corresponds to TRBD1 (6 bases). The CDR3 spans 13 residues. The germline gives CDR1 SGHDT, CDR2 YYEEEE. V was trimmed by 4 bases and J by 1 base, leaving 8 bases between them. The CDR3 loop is CASSLTGNTEAFF. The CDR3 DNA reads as TGTGCCAGCAGCCTGACAGGGAACACTGAAGCTTTCTTT.

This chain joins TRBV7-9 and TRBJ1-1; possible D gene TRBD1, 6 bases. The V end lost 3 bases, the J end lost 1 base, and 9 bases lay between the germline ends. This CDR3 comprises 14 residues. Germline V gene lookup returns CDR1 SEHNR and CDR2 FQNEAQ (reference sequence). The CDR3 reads CASSFGGWNTEAFF. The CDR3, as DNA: TGTGCCAGCAGCTTCGGGGGCTGGAACACTGAAGCTTTCTTT.

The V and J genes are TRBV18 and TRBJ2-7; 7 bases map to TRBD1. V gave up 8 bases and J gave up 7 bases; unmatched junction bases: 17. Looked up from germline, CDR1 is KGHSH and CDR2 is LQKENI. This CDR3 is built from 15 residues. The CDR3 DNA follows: TGTGCCAGCCGACACTCGGGACAGACGGGCGTGGAGCAGTACTTC. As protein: CASRHSGQTGVEQYF.

This CDR3 reads CSARTGGKAFF. In DNA form, the CDR3 reads TGCAGTGCTCGGACAGGGGGAAAAGCTTTCTTT. V usage is TRBV20-1 and J usage is TRBJ1-1, with 10 bases aligning to TRBD1. Germline-derived CDR1 and CDR2 are DFQATT and SNEGSKA (reference sequence). The length of the CDR3 is 11 residues. V lost 5 bases, J lost 9 bases, and 3 bases stayed unmatched.

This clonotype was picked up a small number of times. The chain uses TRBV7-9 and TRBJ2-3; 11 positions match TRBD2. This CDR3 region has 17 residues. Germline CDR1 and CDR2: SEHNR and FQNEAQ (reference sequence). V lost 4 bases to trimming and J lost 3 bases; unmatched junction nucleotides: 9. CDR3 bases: TGTGCCAGCAGCTCCCCGTACGCTAGCGGGAGGACAGATACGCAGTATTTT. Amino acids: CASSSPYASGRTDTQYF.

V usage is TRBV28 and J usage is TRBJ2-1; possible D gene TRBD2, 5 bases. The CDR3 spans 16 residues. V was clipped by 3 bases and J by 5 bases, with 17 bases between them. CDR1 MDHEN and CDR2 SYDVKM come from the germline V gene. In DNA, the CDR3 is TGTGCCAGCAGTTTCCCCGGGATGTTAACCAACAATGAGCAGTTCTTC. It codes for CASSFPGMLTNNEQFF.

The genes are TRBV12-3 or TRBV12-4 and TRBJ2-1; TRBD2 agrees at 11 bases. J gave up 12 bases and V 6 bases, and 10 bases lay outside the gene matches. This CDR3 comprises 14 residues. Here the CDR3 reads CASRLAGASRGQFF. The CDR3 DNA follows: TGTGCCAGCAGACTAGCGGGAGCAAGTCGAGGGCAGTTCTTC.

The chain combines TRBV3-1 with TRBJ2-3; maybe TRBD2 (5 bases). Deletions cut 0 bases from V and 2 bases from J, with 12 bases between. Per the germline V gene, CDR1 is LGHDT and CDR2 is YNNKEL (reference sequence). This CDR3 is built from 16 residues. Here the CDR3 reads CASSQDKRFFTDTQYF. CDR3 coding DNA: TGTGCCAGCAGCCAAGATAAGCGGTTCTTCACAGATACGCAGTATTTT.

The CDR3 region has the DNA TGCAGCGTTTCGGGACAGCTCAGCACAGATACGCAGTATTTT. Amino acids: CSVSGQLSTDTQYF. This rearrangement joins TRBV29-1 to TRBJ2-3; 7 positions match TRBD1. V shed 5 bases and J 0 bases; nucleotides not matched to a gene: 5. This CDR3 has 14 amino acids. Germline V CDR1 and CDR2: SQVTM, ANQGSEA.